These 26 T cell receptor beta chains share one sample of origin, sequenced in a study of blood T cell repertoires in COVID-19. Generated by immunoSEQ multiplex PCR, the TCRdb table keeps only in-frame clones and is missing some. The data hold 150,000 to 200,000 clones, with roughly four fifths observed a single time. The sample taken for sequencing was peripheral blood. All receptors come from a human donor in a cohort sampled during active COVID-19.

CDR3 DNA sequence: TGTGCCAGCAGCGCTAGCGGGGGGGACCCCTACGAGCAGTACTTC. Translated, it gives CASSASGGDPYEQYF. The rearrangement uses TRBV7-2 and TRBJ2-7; TRBD2 aligns across 12 bases. The V gene's germline CDR1 is SGHTA and CDR2 FQGNSA. This CDR3 has 15 amino acids. With 5 bases clipped from V and 2 bases from J, the junction kept 4 bases outside the gene matches.

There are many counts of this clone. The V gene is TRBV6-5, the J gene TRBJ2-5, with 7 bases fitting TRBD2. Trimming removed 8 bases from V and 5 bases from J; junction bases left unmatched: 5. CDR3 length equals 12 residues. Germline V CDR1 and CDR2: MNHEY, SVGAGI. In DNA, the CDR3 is TGTGCCAGCGGAGCGGGGTGGGAGACCCAGTACTTC. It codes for CASGAGWETQYF.

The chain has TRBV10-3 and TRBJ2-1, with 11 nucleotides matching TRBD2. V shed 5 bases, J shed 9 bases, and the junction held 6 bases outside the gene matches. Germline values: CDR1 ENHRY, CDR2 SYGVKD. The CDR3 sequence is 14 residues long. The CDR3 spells CAISKLAGVFEQFF. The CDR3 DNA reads TGTGCCATCAGTAAACTAGCGGGAGTGTTTGAGCAGTTCTTC.

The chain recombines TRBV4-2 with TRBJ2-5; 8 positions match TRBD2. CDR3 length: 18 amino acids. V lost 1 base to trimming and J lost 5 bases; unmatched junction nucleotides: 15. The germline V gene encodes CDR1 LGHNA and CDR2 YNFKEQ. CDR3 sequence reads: CASSQGFSAGDLGETQYF. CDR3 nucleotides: TGTGCCAGCAGCCAAGGGTTCTCAGCGGGAGATTTGGGGGAGACCCAGTACTTC.

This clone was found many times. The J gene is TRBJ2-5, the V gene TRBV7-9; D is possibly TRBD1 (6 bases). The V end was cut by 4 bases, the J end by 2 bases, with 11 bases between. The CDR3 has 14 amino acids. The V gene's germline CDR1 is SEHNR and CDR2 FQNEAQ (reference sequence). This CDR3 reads CASSSGRGQETQYF. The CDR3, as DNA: TGTGCCAGCAGCTCGGGAAGGGGGCAAGAGACCCAGTACTTC.

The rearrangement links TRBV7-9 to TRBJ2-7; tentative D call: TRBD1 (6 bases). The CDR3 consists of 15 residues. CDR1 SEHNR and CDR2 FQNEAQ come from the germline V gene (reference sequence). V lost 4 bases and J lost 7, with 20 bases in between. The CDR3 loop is CASSSSGTQLSEQYF. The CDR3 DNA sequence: TGTGCCAGCAGCTCCTCCGGGACACAGCTGTCTGAGCAGTACTTC.

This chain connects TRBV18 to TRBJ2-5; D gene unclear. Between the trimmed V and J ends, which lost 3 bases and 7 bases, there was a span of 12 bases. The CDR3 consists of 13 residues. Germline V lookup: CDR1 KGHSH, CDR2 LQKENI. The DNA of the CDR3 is TGTGCCAGCTCACCGAGCCCCCCGGGGACCCAGTACTTC. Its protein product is CASSPSPPGTQYF.

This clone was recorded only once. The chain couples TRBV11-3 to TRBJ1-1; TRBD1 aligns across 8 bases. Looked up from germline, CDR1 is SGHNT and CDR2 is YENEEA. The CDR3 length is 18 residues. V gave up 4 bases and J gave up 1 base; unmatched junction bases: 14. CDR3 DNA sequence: TGTGCCAGCAGCTCTCAGCCCAGGGGGCCCCCTTCGAACACTGAAGCTTTCTTT. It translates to CASSSQPRGPPSNTEAFF.

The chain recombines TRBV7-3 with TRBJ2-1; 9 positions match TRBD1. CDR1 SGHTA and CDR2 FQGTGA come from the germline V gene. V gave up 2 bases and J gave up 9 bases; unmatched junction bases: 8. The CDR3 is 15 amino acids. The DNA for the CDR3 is TGTGCCAGCAGCTTAGAATCACAGGGGGCTTCTGAGCAGTTCTTC. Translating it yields CASSLESQGASEQFF.

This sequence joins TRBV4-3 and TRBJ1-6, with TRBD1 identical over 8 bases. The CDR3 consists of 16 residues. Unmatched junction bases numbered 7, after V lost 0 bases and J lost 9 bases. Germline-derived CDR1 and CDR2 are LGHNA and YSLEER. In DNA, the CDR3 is TGCGCCAGCAGCCAAGATCGTGGGACAGGTAGTTCACCCCTCCACTTT. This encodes CASSQDRGTGSSPLHF.

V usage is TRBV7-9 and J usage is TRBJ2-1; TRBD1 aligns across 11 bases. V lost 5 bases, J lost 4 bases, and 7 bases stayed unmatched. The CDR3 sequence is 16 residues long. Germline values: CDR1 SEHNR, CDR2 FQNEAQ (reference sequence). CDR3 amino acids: CASSHMDRGLYNEQFF. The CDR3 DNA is TGTGCCAGCAGCCACATGGACAGGGGGCTTTACAATGAGCAGTTCTTC.

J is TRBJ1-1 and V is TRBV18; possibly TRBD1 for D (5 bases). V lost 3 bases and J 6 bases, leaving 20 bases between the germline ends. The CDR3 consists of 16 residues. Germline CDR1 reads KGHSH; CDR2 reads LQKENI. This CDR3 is CASSPPYQRGRAEAFF. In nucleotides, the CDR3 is TGTGCCAGCTCACCCCCTTATCAGCGGGGACGAGCTGAAGCTTTCTTT.

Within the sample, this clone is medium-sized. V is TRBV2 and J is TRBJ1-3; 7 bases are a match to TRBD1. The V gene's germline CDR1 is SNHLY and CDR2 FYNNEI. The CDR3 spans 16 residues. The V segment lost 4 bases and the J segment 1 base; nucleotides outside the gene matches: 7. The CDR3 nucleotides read TGTGCCAGCAGTGGCGGACAGGCGGGGTCTGGAAACACCATATATTTT. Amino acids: CASSGGQAGSGNTIYF.

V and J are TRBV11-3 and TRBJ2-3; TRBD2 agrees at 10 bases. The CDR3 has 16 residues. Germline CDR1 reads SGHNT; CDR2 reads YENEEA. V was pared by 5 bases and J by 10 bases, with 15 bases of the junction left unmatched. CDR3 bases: TGTGCCAGCAGCCCCGGCGTAGCGGGGGGCCGGTGGCCGCAGTATTTT. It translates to CASSPGVAGGRWPQYF.

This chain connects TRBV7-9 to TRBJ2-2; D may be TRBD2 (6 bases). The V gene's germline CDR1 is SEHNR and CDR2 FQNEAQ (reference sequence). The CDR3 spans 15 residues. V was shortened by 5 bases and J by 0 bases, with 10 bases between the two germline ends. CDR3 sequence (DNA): TGTGCCAGCAGCATTAGCGGCGCGAACACCGGGGAGCTGTTTTTT. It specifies CASSISGANTGELFF.

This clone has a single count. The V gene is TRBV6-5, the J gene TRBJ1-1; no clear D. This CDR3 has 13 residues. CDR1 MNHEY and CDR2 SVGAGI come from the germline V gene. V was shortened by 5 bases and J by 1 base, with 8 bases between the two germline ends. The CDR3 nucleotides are TGTGCCAGCAGTCGTTCCTGGAACACTGAAGCTTTCTTT. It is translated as CASSRSWNTEAFF.

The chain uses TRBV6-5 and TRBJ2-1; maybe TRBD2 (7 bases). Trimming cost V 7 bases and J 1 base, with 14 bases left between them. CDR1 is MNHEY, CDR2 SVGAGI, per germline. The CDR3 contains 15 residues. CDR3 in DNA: TGTGCCAGCACCAACAGGGAGGGGTCCTACAATGAGCAGTTCTTC. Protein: CASTNREGSYNEQFF.

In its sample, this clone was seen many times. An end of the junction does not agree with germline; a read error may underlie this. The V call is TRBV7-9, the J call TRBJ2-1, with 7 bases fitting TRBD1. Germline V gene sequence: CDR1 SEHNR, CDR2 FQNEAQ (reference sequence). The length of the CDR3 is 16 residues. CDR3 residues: CASSLADRVTYNEQFF. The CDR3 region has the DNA TGTGCCAGCAGCCTAGCCGACAGGGTCACCTACAATGAGCAGTTCTTC.

CDR3 DNA sequence: TGTGCCAGCAGCTGGACGGGACTAGCGGGGGCTGATACGCAGTATTTT. Its protein is CASSWTGLAGADTQYF. J is TRBJ2-3 and V is TRBV9; 14 bases align to TRBD2. Germline V gene lookup returns CDR1 SGDLS and CDR2 YYNGEE. The CDR3 loop spans 16 amino acids. Trimming removed 4 bases from V and 6 bases from J; junction bases left unmatched: 7. Filled out from reference TRBV9 and TRBJ2-3, the complete variable domain reads DSGVTQTPKHLITATGQRVTLRCSPRSGDLSVYWYQQSLDQGLQFLIQYYNGEERAKGNILERFSAQQFPDLHSELNLSSLELGDSALYFCASSWTGLAGADTQYFGPGTRLTVL.

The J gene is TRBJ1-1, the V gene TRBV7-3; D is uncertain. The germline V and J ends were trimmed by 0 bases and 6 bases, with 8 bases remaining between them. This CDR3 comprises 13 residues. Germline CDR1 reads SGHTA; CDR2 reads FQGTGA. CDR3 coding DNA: TGTGCCAGCAGCTTAACAGGGAGGTCTGAAGCTTTCTTT. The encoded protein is CASSLTGRSEAFF.

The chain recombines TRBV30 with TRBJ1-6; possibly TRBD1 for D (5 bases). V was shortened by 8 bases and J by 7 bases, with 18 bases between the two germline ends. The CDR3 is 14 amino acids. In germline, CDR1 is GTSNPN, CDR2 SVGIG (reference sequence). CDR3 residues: CAGNGGTVNSPLHF. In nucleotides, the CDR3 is TGTGCCGGAAACGGGGGGACGGTAAATTCACCCCTCCACTTT.

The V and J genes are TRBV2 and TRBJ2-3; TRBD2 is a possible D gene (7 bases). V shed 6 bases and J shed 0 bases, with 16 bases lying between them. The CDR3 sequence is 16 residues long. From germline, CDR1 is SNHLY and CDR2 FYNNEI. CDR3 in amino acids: CASRRTRGGSTDTQYF. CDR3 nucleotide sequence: TGTGCCAGCAGACGCACTAGGGGGGGCAGCACAGATACGCAGTATTTT.

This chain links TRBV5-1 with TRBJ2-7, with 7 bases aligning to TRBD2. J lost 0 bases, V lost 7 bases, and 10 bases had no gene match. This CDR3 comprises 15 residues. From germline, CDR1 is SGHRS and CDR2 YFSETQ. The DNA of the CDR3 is TGCGCCAGCGGTCGGGGCGGGGGTGACTCCTACGAGCAGTACTTC. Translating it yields CASGRGGGDSYEQYF.

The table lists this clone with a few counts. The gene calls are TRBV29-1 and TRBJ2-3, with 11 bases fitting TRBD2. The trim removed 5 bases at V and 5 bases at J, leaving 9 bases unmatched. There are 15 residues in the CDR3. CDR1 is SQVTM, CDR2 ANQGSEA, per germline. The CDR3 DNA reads TGCAGCGTTACGTATTTAGCGGGGGGGAAAGATACGCAGTATTTT. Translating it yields CSVTYLAGGKDTQYF.

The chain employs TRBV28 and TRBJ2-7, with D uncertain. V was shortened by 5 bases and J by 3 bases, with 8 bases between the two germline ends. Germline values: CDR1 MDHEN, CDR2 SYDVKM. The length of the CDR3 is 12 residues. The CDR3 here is CASSGNIYEQYF. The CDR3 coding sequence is TGTGCCAGCAGTGGCAACATCTACGAGCAGTACTTC.

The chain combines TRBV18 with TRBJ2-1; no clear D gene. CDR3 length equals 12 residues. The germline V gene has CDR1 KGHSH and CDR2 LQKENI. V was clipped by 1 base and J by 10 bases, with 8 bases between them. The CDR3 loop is CASSPLQQEQFF. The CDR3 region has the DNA TGTGCCAGCTCACCACTCCAACAGGAGCAGTTCTTC. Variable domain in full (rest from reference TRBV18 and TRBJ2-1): NAGVMQNPRHLVRRRGQEARLRCSPMKGHSHVYWYRQLPEEGLKFMVYLQKENIIDESGMPKERFSAEFPKEGPSILRIQQVVRGDSAAYFCASSPLQQEQFFGPGTRLTVL.